This passage covers 16 T cell receptor beta chains from one sample sequenced in a study of molecular identifiers for immune sequencing clone quantification. MiXCR, run by TCRdb on the PCR reads, gives a single entry per CDR3 protein. The sample shows more than 9,500 distinct CDR3 sequences, about 17% of them seen only once. What was sequenced was naive CD8+ T cells from blood, with Jurkat cell RNA spiked in. Subset denoted: FACS-sorted CD8+CD4-CCR7+CD45RA+ naive T cells. These receptor sequences come from a human donor in good health. Some libraries in this study had Jurkat cell RNA spiked in.

A note on this clonotype: One junction end does not reproduce the germline sequence, and a read error may be involved. CDR3 region: CASSSSGSSYNEQPF. Written as DNA, the CDR3 is TGTGCCAGCAGCTCTAGCGGTAGCTCCTACAATGAGCAGCCCTTC. This chain links TRBV7-9 with TRBJ2-1; 7 bases agree with TRBD2. Germline CDR1 reads SEHNR; CDR2 reads FQNEAQ (reference sequence). The length of the CDR3 is 15 residues. The full variable domain, with the rest looked up from reference TRBV7-9 and TRBJ2-1, is DTGVSQNPRHKITKRGQNVTFRCDPISEHNRLYWYRQTLGQGPEFLTYFQNEAQLEKSRLLSDRFSAERPKGSFSTLEIQRTEQGDSAMYLCASSSSGSSYNEQPFGPGTRLTVL.

A note on this clonotype: Being one base from a much bigger clone, this may be a read error. As the CDR3 is not closed by the conserved phenylalanine or tryptophan, this likely results from a read error. The rearrangement uses TRBV2 and TRBJ1-6, with D perhaps TRBD1 (6 bases). The V gene's germline CDR1 is SNHLY and CDR2 FYNNEI. The CDR3 is made up of 15 amino acids. Between the trimmed V and J ends, which lost 8 bases and 0 bases, there was a span of 11 bases. In DNA form, the CDR3 reads TGTGCCAGCTCCACAGGGAGCTCCTATAATTCACCCCTCCACTCT. This encodes CASSTGSSYNSPLHS.

The chain couples TRBV2 to TRBJ2-1; TRBD2 might be the D (6 bases). V lost 5 bases to trimming and J lost 3 bases, with 17 bases between them. Germline CDR1 SNHLY, CDR2 FYNNEI. The CDR3 runs to 16 residues. As DNA, the CDR3 is TGTGCCAGCAGTCCGCACCCAATTAGCGGCTACAATGAGCAGTTCTTC. This sequence encodes CASSPHPISGYNEQFF.

Only a few counts were recorded for this clonotype. The V call is TRBV5-4, the J call TRBJ2-2; D remains ambiguous. V dropped 0 bases and J dropped 5 bases, with 17 bases sitting between them. There are 17 residues in the CDR3. Germline V gene lookup returns CDR1 SGHNT and CDR2 YYREEE (reference sequence). CDR3 sequence: CASSLEGSRQSTGELFF. DNA for the CDR3: TGTGCCAGCAGCTTGGAGGGCAGCAGACAATCAACCGGGGAGCTGTTTTTT.

This clonotype was recorded a few times. One end of the junction fails to match germline, which may point to a read error. This chain joins TRBV3-1 and TRBJ2-7, with D perhaps assigned TRBD1 or TRBD2 (5 bases each). Per the germline V gene, CDR1 is LGHDT and CDR2 is YNNKEL (reference sequence). The CDR3 runs to 15 residues. CDR3 nucleotide sequence: TGTGCCAGCAGCAACACCGGGACCAGCGCTTACGAGCCGTACTTC. It yields the protein CASSNTGTSAYEPYF.

Only a few counts were recorded for this clonotype. V and J are TRBV5-4 and TRBJ2-1; 12 bases align to TRBD2. From germline, CDR1 is SGHNT and CDR2 YYREEE (reference sequence). This CDR3 has 15 amino acids. Losses at the gene ends were 0 bases for V and 8 bases for J; bases not matched to a gene: 3. The CDR3 here is CASSLVPSGRDEQFF. As DNA, the CDR3 is TGTGCCAGCAGCTTGGTCCCTAGCGGGAGGGATGAGCAGTTCTTC.

With respect to this clonotype: The junction does not match germline at one end; this may be a read error. The chain combines TRBV20-1 with TRBJ2-3; 9 bases fit TRBD2. The germline gives CDR1 DFQATT, CDR2 SNEGSKA (reference sequence). CDR3 length: 16 amino acids. CDR3 DNA: TGCGGTGCCCCCCTGGGGCTAGCGGGATTCACAGATACGCAGTATTTT. Protein sequence: CGAPLGLAGFTDTQYF.

This clonotype is deemed medium-sized. This chain connects TRBV19 to TRBJ2-1; D unresolved. V lost 10 bases, J lost 0 bases, and 10 bases lay in between. Germline values: CDR1 LNHDA, CDR2 SQIVND (reference sequence). The CDR3 totals 13 residues. This CDR3 is CATSPSSYNEQFF. The CDR3 bases are TGTGCCACCAGCCCTAGCTCCTACAATGAGCAGTTCTTC.

This clonotype is termed medium-sized. The chain uses TRBV5-1 and TRBJ1-6; no clear D gene. The CDR3 loop spans 16 amino acids. Trimming removed 3 bases from V and 0 bases from J, with 10 bases in between. Germline lookup yields CDR1 SGHRS and CDR2 YFSETQ. The CDR3 sequence is CASSSSLSSYNSPLHF. In DNA form, the CDR3 reads TGCGCCAGCAGCTCCAGCCTGAGCTCCTATAATTCACCCCTCCACTTT.

About this clonotype itself: With a much larger clone just one base away, this may be a read error. This chain joins TRBV11-2 and TRBJ2-7; D is possibly TRBD1 (6 bases). Looked up from germline, CDR1 is SGHAT and CDR2 is FQNNGV. The CDR3 is 14 residues long. As DNA, the CDR3 is TGTGCCAGCAGCTTAGATGTCAGGGGCTACGGGCAGTACTTC. Amino acids: CASSLDVRGYGQYF.

CDR3 DNA: TGTGCCAGCAGCCCCCGCAGGGAGGCTGGAGATACGCAGTATTTT. Translation: CASSPRREAGDTQYF. V usage is TRBV14 and J usage is TRBJ2-3, with a possible D match to TRBD2 (6 bases). Germline V gene lookup returns CDR1 SGHDN and CDR2 FVKESK. The ends were cut back, 4 bases at V and 5 bases at J, with 16 bases in the middle. This CDR3 has 15 residues.

At least ten counts were recorded for this clonotype. The chain joins TRBV24-1 to TRBJ2-6; 7 positions agree with TRBD2. Germline assignment: CDR1 KGHDR and CDR2 SFDVKD. J was trimmed by 0 bases and V by 2 bases; bases with no gene match: 6. This CDR3 spans 18 amino acids. CDR3 residues: CATSDWGPGGSGANVLTF. The CDR3, as DNA: TGTGCCACCAGTGATTGGGGCCCGGGGGGCTCTGGGGCCAACGTCCTGACTTTC.

This clonotype was found a few times. The genes are TRBV12-3 or TRBV12-4 and TRBJ2-1; perhaps TRBD2 as D (6 bases). Trimming removed 7 bases from V and 8 bases from J, with 15 bases in between. This CDR3 region has 13 residues. CDR3 in DNA: TGTGCCAGCAACTTAAATCCGGGGGATGAGCAGTTCTTC. Residues: CASNLNPGDEQFF.

Details on this clonotype: This sequence may be a read error, since a much larger clone differs from it by one base. This rearrangement joins TRBV13 to TRBJ2-1; D remains unclear. Germline V lookup: CDR1 PRHDT, CDR2 FYEKMQ (reference sequence). The CDR3 is 11 residues long. In DNA, the CDR3 is TGTGCCTGCAGCCTAGAAGGTGAGCAGTTCTTC. Translating it yields CACSLEGEQFF. Using reference TRBV13 and TRBJ2-1 for the parts outside the CDR3, the full variable domain is AAGVIQSPRHLIKEKRETATLKCYPIPRHDTVYWYQQGPGQDPQFLISFYEKMQSDKGSIPDRFSAQQFSDYHSELNMSSLELGDSALYFCACSLEGEQFFGPGTRLTVL.

This clonotype qualifies as medium-sized. V gene TRBV6-1 combines with J gene TRBJ2-3; a possible D gene is TRBD2 (6 bases). CDR1 and CDR2 (germline): MNHNS, SASEGT. The length of the CDR3 is 13 residues. Trimming cost V 11 bases and J 6 bases, with 18 bases left between them. Here the CDR3 DNA reads TGTGCCGGGACCGGAGGGTACCTTGATACGCAGTATTTT. Translation: CAGTGGYLDTQYF.

Concerning this clonotype: A junction end diverges from the germline sequence, so it may reflect a read error. The rearrangement links TRBV5-3 to TRBJ2-5; 10 nucleotides match TRBD2. TRBV5-3 is given ORF status, its function remaining uncertain. The CDR3 totals 15 residues. The CDR3 loop reads CASSSSSGSGETLYF. CDR3 nucleotide sequence: TGTGCCAGCAGCTCCTCTAGCGGGAGCGGTGAGACCCTGTACTTC.